A selection of T cell receptor beta chains follows, all from one sample in a study of OX40 agonist ivuxolimab in advanced cancers. Assay: immunoSEQ multiplex PCR; the TCRdb copy retains only in-frame clones and omits some. The sample has around 80,000 clones, 80% to 90% seen once. Sample: CD4+ or CD8+ T cells sorted from blood, taken in a trial of the OX40 agonist ivuxolimab. The receptors stem from an adult with an advanced solid tumor such as melanoma, head and neck, liver or kidney cancer. Each CDR3 is given with its conserved first and last residue. Fields, in order: clone size, J gene, D gene, V gene, CDR3 DNA, CDR3 protein. D genes are given only for firm matches. Expanded clones are given a class, and other clones once, few, many or no size at all.

size: -
J: TRBJ1-3
D: -
V: TRBV19
DNA: TGTGCCAGTAGTGTTATGGGACTCCTTGAAGGAAACACCATATATTTT
CDR3: CASSVMGLLEGNTIYF

size: -
J: TRBJ1-4
D: TRBD1
V: TRBV19
DNA: TGTGCCAGTAGTCGGGGGGGACAGCTTAATGAAAAACTGTTTTTT
CDR3: CASSRGGQLNEKLFF

size: -
J: TRBJ2-1
D: TRBD1
V: TRBV19
DNA: TGTGCCAGTAGTGTAGCAGGGGGCTCCTACAATGAGCAGTTCTTC
CDR3: CASSVAGGSYNEQFF

size: -
J: TRBJ1-2
D: -
V: TRBV18
DNA: TGTGCCAGCTCACCTACTAAAGGGTCTCAAGAATCGATCTATGGCTACACCTTC
CDR3: CASSPTKGSQESIYGYTF

size: -
J: TRBJ1-3
D: TRBD1
V: TRBV6-1
DNA: TGTGCCAGCAGTGAAGCCTGGGACAGGGTCTCTGGAAACACCATATATTTT
CDR3: CASSEAWDRVSGNTIYF

size: -
J: TRBJ2-3
D: -
V: TRBV7-9
DNA: TGTGCCAGCAGCTTATCGGAAGATCCGTCTTCGGATACGCAGTATTTT
CDR3: CASSLSEDPSSDTQYF

size: once
J: TRBJ1-3
D: -
V: TRBV28
DNA: TGTGCCAGCAGTTTTCGGGGGTTACCTGGAAACACCATATATTTT
CDR3: CASSFRGLPGNTIYF

size: -
J: TRBJ1-2
D: -
V: TRBV28
DNA: TGTGCCAGCAGCTCAGGGCATGGTCGGAGGTCCTATGGCTACACCTTC
CDR3: CASSSGHGRRSYGYTF

size: -
J: TRBJ1-1
D: -
V: TRBV14
DNA: TGTGCCAGCAGCCTTGGAAAAGCCCAGATGGGGGCTTTCTTT
CDR3: CASSLGKAQMGAFF

size: -
J: TRBJ2-3
D: TRBD1
V: TRBV6-6
DNA: TGTGCCAGCACCCCGAGGAGGACAGGGAGCACAGATACGCAGTATTTT
CDR3: CASTPRRTGSTDTQYF

size: -
J: TRBJ2-7
D: -
V: TRBV28
DNA: TGTGCCAGCAGCCTCCGGAGTCGCGAGCAGTACTTC
CDR3: CASSLRSREQYF

size: -
J: TRBJ2-1
D: -
V: TRBV9
DNA: TGTGCCAGCAGCGTAGAACGAGATGGAGGGAATGAGCAGTTCTTC
CDR3: CASSVERDGGNEQFF